The 30 T cell receptor beta chains given below trace back to one sample, sequenced in a study of blood T cell repertoires in COVID-19. TCRdb's copy holds only in-frame clones and misses some; the assay was immunoSEQ multiplex PCR. The table lists about 330,000 clones, approximately 89% of them singletons. Sequenced material: PBMCs or T cells enriched from blood (not recorded which). Source of these receptors: a woman aged 25 to 39 who had recovered from COVID-19.

This chain joins TRBV10-3 and TRBJ1-2, with 9 bases lining up with TRBD1. Trimming removed 4 bases from V and 0 bases from J; junction bases left unmatched: 6. The CDR3 contains 16 residues. Germline-derived CDR1 and CDR2 are ENHRY and SYGVKD. The CDR3 reads CAISGQGEPTNYGYTF. CDR3 DNA: TGTGCCATCAGTGGACAGGGGGAACCGACTAACTATGGCTACACCTTC.

The chain uses TRBV7-3 and TRBJ2-2, with TRBD2 matching over 13 bases. CDR1 is SGHTA, CDR2 FQGTGA, per germline. V trimming: 4 bases; J trimming: 1 base; junction bases outside the gene matches: 3. The CDR3 is made up of 17 amino acids. CDR3 in amino acids: CASSSRLAGGNTGELFF. The DNA of the CDR3 is TGTGCCAGCAGCTCCAGACTAGCGGGGGGGAACACCGGGGAGCTGTTTTTT.

This chain connects TRBV5-1 to TRBJ2-1, with 12 bases aligning to TRBD2. CDR1 and CDR2 (germline): SGHRS, YFSETQ. Trimming took 4 bases from V and 0 from J; bases not matched to a gene: 8. The CDR3 spans 18 residues. In DNA, the CDR3 is TGCGCCAGCAGCCTTTTTGGGACTAGCGGGTTCTCCTACAATGAGCAGTTCTTC. Its protein is CASSLFGTSGFSYNEQFF.

Only one count was recorded for this clone. An end of the junction differs from the germline gene, which may be a read error. This rearrangement joins TRBV12-3 or TRBV12-4 to TRBJ2-7; unclear D gene. This CDR3 spans 13 amino acids. The CDR3 region has the DNA TGTGCCAGCAGTTGGGCCAGAACCTACGGGCAGTACTTC. Translation: CASSWARTYGQYF.

The CDR3 coding sequence is TGTGCCATCAGTGACCAAGACAGGGCCGCCCGCTACGAGCAGTACTTC. It specifies CAISDQDRAARYEQYF. The chain recombines TRBV10-3 with TRBJ2-7; TRBD1 matches 7 bases. With 3 bases clipped from V and 3 bases from J, the junction kept 11 bases outside the gene matches. There are 16 residues in the CDR3. Germline V lookup: CDR1 ENHRY, CDR2 SYGVKD.

The genes are TRBV28 and TRBJ1-2; D might be TRBD1 (6 bases). The length of the CDR3 is 14 residues. Germline values: CDR1 MDHEN, CDR2 SYDVKM. With 1 base removed from V and 8 bases from J, the gap between germline ends came to 14 bases. CDR3: CASSLSGVYMGYTF. In DNA, the CDR3 is TGTGCCAGCAGTTTATCAGGGGTTTACATGGGCTACACCTTC.

The chain combines TRBV15 with TRBJ1-2; 7 bases fit TRBD1. Per germline, CDR1 LNHNV and CDR2 YYDKDF (reference sequence). CDR3 length equals 18 residues. J was trimmed by 1 base and V by 3 bases; bases with no gene match: 14. The CDR3 nucleotides read TGTGCCACCAGCAGGAAGACTCAAGGGACAGCTTTTAACTATGGCTACACCTTC. As protein: CATSRKTQGTAFNYGYTF.

This rearrangement joins TRBV6-2 or TRBV6-3 to TRBJ2-5, with D perhaps TRBD2 (6 bases). Trimming removed 2 bases at V and 7 bases at J, with 20 bases between. The CDR3 covers 16 residues. Germline V gene sequence: CDR1 MNHEY, CDR2 SVGEGT. The CDR3 sequence is CASSYPYSPGLGTQYF. The CDR3 DNA sequence: TGTGCCAGCAGTTACCCATACTCCCCGGGACTGGGGACCCAGTACTTC.

The gene calls are TRBV28 and TRBJ2-7, with 7 nucleotides matching TRBD2. CDR3 size: 15 residues. Per the germline V gene, CDR1 is MDHEN and CDR2 is SYDVKM. V shed 4 bases, J shed 4 bases, and the junction held 10 bases outside the gene matches. The CDR3 DNA follows: TGTGCCAGCAGTTCCTCCCAGCGGGGCATGTACGAGCAGTACTTC. The encoded protein is CASSSSQRGMYEQYF.

This clone has just one count. The genes are TRBV5-1 and TRBJ1-4; weak D call: TRBD1 (5 bases). Germline V gives CDR1 SGHRS, CDR2 YFSETQ. The CDR3 is 17 amino acids. Trimming took 0 bases from V and 4 from J, leaving 16 bases between them. The CDR3 loop is CASSLGAAGRINEKLFF. The CDR3 coding sequence is TGCGCCAGCAGCTTGGGTGCCGCGGGGCGTATTAATGAAAAACTGTTTTTT.

The chain recombines TRBV3-1 (or the pseudogene TRBV3-2) with TRBJ2-7; weak D call: TRBD1 (5 bases). CDR3 length: 14 amino acids. Per the germline V gene, CDR1 is LGHDT and CDR2 is YNNKEL (reference sequence). The V gene lost 5 bases and the J gene lost 3 bases, with 14 bases spanning the gap. This CDR3 reads CASSAQTVDYEQYF. CDR3 coding DNA: TGTGCCAGCAGCGCCCAGACAGTGGACTACGAGCAGTACTTC.

V and J are TRBV5-6 and TRBJ1-2, with 8 positions matching TRBD1. There are 15 residues in the CDR3. V dropped 4 bases and J dropped 3; count of bases not matched to a gene: 8. Germline CDR1 SGHDT, CDR2 YYEEEE. The CDR3 spells CASSKDRDGDYGYTF. CDR3 in DNA: TGTGCCAGCAGCAAGGACAGGGATGGGGACTATGGCTACACCTTC.

J is TRBJ2-5 and V is TRBV4-1; the D gene is possibly TRBD2 (6 bases). Germline loops: CDR1 MGHRA, CDR2 YSYEKL. This CDR3 spans 16 amino acids. V dropped 4 bases and J dropped 0 bases, with 15 bases sitting between them. The CDR3 DNA follows: TGCGCCAGCAGCCCTGGGGCGGGGATATACCAAGAGACCCAGTACTTC. Translating gives CASSPGAGIYQETQYF.

CDR3 amino acids: CATTFWDRGLHGYTF. For the CDR3, the DNA is TGTGCCACCACCTTCTGGGACAGGGGTCTACATGGCTACACCTTC. The V and J genes are TRBV19 and TRBJ1-2; 10 bases are shared with TRBD1. V was clipped by 10 bases and J by 6 bases; unmatched bases: 14. This CDR3 is 15 amino acids long. Germline assignment: CDR1 LNHDA and CDR2 SQIVND (reference sequence). Using reference TRBV19 and TRBJ1-2 for the parts outside the CDR3, the full variable domain is DGGITQSPKYLFRKEGQNVTLSCEQNLNHDAMYWYRQDPGQGLRLIYYSQIVNDFQKGDIAEGYSVSREKKESFPLTVTSAQKNPTAFYLCATTFWDRGLHGYTFGSGTRLTVV.

This chain joins TRBV2 and TRBJ1-1; 9 bases match TRBD1. Germline V gives CDR1 SNHLY, CDR2 FYNNEI. This CDR3 has 14 residues. The trim removed 6 bases at V and 2 bases at J, leaving 4 bases unmatched. CDR3: CASSPTGGNTEAFF. CDR3 nucleotides: TGTGCCAGCAGCCCCACAGGGGGCAACACTGAAGCTTTCTTT.

The V call is TRBV2, the J call TRBJ2-3; TRBD2 matches 9 bases. CDR1 SNHLY and CDR2 FYNNEI come from the germline V gene. This CDR3 region has 14 residues. Losses at the gene ends were 7 bases for V and 7 bases for J; bases not matched to a gene: 9. Here the CDR3 reads CASMWLAGSNTQYF. CDR3 DNA: TGTGCCAGCATGTGGCTAGCGGGGTCCAATACGCAGTATTTT. Full variable domain (rest looked up from reference TRBV2 and TRBJ2-3): EPEVTQTPSHQVTQMGQEVILRCVPISNHLYFYWYRQILGQKVEFLVSFYNNEISEKSEIFDDQFSVERPDGSNFTLKIRSTKLEDSAMYFCASMWLAGSNTQYFGPGTRLTVL.

The chain joins TRBV30 to TRBJ1-6; 9 bases match TRBD1. CDR1 and CDR2 (germline): GTSNPN, SVGIG (reference sequence). The CDR3 contains 13 residues. V shed 1 base, J shed 8 bases, and the junction held 0 bases outside the gene matches. CDR3 bases: TGTGCCTGGAGTGGGGACAGGGATTCACCCCTCCACTTT. Its translation: CAWSGDRDSPLHF.

Written as DNA, the CDR3 is TGTGCCAGCAGGGAACAGGGGAGGCGCGAAAAACTGTTTTTT. This gives the protein CASREQGRREKLFF. The chain carries TRBV28 and TRBJ1-4; 7 positions match TRBD1. The V segment lost 6 bases and the J segment 8 bases; nucleotides outside the gene matches: 9. The CDR3 is made up of 14 amino acids. In germline, CDR1 is MDHEN, CDR2 SYDVKM.

About this clone: At one end the junction does not follow the germline gene, possibly because of a read error. J is TRBJ2-1 and V is TRBV4-3; TRBD1 is a possible D gene (6 bases). The CDR3 sequence is 18 residues long. Germline lookup yields CDR1 LGHNA and CDR2 YSLEER. The CDR3 here is CASSQDLGGASSYNGQFF. CDR3 DNA sequence: TGCGCCAGCAGCCAAGATCTTGGGGGCGCGAGCTCCTACAATGGGCAGTTCTTC.

The chain joins TRBV28 to TRBJ1-5, with D maybe TRBD1 (5 bases). Trimming removed 1 base at V and 7 bases at J, with 17 bases between. The length of the CDR3 is 16 residues. Germline V gene data show CDR1 as MDHEN and CDR2 as SYDVKM. The CDR3 bases are TGTGCCAGCAGTTTATTCATCAGGGTACAAGGGCAGCCCCAGCATTTT. It translates to CASSLFIRVQGQPQHF.

This clone was recorded once. The chain uses TRBV6-5 and TRBJ1-1, with D uncertain. The CDR3 runs 15 residues. CDR1 is MNHEY and CDR2 is SVGAGI in the germline V gene. V lost 6 bases and J lost 0, with 14 bases in between. The CDR3 DNA reads as TGTGCCAGCAGGTCGCATGATACTATGAACACTGAAGCTTTCTTT. Protein sequence: CASRSHDTMNTEAFF.

V is TRBV24-1 and J is TRBJ1-5; a weak D match, TRBD1 (5 bases). V lost 10 bases to trimming and J lost 2 bases, with 17 bases between them. Germline CDR1 reads KGHDR; CDR2 reads SFDVKD. This CDR3 contains 15 residues. This CDR3 reads CATSQGGDGNQPQHF. The CDR3 region has the DNA TGTGCCACGTCCCAGGGAGGCGACGGCAATCAGCCCCAGCATTTT.

This CDR3 reads CASSLGLAGLADTQYF. DNA for the CDR3: TGCGCCAGCAGCTTGGGACTAGCGGGGCTCGCCGATACGCAGTATTTT. The chain carries TRBV4-1 and TRBJ2-3; 13 bases line up with TRBD2. V shed 5 bases and J 6 bases; nucleotides not matched to a gene: 8. CDR1 and CDR2 (germline): MGHRA, YSYEKL. There are 16 residues in the CDR3.

This chain uses TRBV6-5 with TRBJ1-2, with 10 bases identical to TRBD1. Per the germline V gene, CDR1 is MNHEY and CDR2 is SVGAGI. This CDR3 is built from 15 residues. With V trimmed by 5 bases and J by 4 bases, 7 bases remained unmatched. Written as DNA, the CDR3 is TGTGCCAGCAGTCTCCGGGACAGGGGCCTCTATGGCTACACCTTC. Translated, it gives CASSLRDRGLYGYTF.

This clone has more than one count but fewer than ten. Other DNA variants within this sample encode the same CDR3. CDR3 nucleotides: TGTGCCAGTAGTATAGGACAGGGGATCTCACCCCTCCACTTT. Translated: CASSIGQGISPLHF. The chain recombines TRBV19 with TRBJ1-6; 8 nucleotides match TRBD1. The CDR3 has 14 residues. Germline V CDR1 and CDR2: LNHDA, SQIVND (reference sequence). Trimming cost V 1 base and J 10 bases; bases outside gene matches: 3. Full variable domain (remainder filled in from reference TRBV19 and TRBJ1-6): DGGITQSPKYLFRKEGQNVTLSCEQNLNHDAMYWYRQDPGQGLRLIYYSQIVNDFQKGDIAEGYSVSREKKESFPLTVTSAQKNPTAFYLCASSIGQGISPLHFGNGTRLTVT.

CDR3 region: CAWSIFYEQYF. In DNA, the CDR3 is TGTGCCTGGAGTATATTTTACGAGCAGTACTTC. J is TRBJ2-7 and V is TRBV30; D unresolved. V was pared by 2 bases and J by 4 bases, with 6 bases between. Germline V CDR1 and CDR2: GTSNPN, SVGIG (reference sequence). The CDR3 totals 11 residues.

V is TRBV13 and J is TRBJ2-4, with D possibly matching TRBD2 (7 bases). The germline CDR1 and CDR2 sequences are PRHDT and FYEKMQ (reference sequence). There are 16 residues in the CDR3. Trimming stripped 0 bases from V and 6 bases from J, with 15 bases between. This CDR3 is CASSLGNTGGRNIQYF. Here the CDR3 DNA reads TGTGCCAGCAGCTTAGGCAATACGGGGGGCCGAAACATTCAGTACTTC.

The rearrangement joins TRBV18 to TRBJ1-4; tentative D call: TRBD1 (6 bases). Trimming cost V 3 bases and J 6 bases, with 20 bases left between them. The length of the CDR3 is 17 residues. The V gene's germline CDR1 is KGHSH and CDR2 LQKENI. CDR3 loop: CASSPNFNRAGDEKLFF. In DNA, the CDR3 is TGTGCCAGCTCACCCAATTTTAACAGGGCCGGAGATGAAAAACTGTTTTTT. Drawing the rest from reference TRBV18 and TRBJ1-4, the complete variable domain is NAGVMQNPRHLVRRRGQEARLRCSPMKGHSHVYWYRQLPEEGLKFMVYLQKENIIDESGMPKERFSAEFPKEGPSILRIQQVVRGDSAAYFCASSPNFNRAGDEKLFFGSGTQLSVL.

This sequence joins TRBV6-5 and TRBJ1-4; no clear D. Looked up from germline, CDR1 is MNHEY and CDR2 is SVGAGI. The CDR3 runs to 14 residues. Trimming stripped 8 bases from V and 8 bases from J, with 18 bases between. The CDR3 DNA is TGTGCCAGCTCCGCCGTCCCCAAGGAGGAAAAACTGTTTTTT. This gives the protein CASSAVPKEEKLFF.

The chain carries TRBV2 and TRBJ1-1; unclear D gene. V lost 7 bases, J lost 1 base, and 10 bases lay in between. Germline loops: CDR1 SNHLY, CDR2 FYNNEI. The CDR3 spans 13 residues. This CDR3 reads CASTNNKNTEAFF. Written as DNA, the CDR3 is TGTGCCAGCACGAACAATAAGAACACTGAAGCTTTCTTT.